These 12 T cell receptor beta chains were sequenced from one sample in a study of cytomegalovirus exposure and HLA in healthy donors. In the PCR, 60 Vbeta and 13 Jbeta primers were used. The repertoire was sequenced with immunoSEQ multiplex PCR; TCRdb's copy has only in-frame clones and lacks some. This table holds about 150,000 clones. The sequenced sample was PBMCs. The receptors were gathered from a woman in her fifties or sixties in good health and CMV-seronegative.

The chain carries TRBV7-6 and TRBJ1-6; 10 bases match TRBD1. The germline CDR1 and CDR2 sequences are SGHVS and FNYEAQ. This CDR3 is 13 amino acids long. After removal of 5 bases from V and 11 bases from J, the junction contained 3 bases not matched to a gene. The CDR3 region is CASSVGTGAPLHF. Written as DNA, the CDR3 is TGTGCCAGCAGCGTAGGGACAGGGGCACCCCTCCACTTT.

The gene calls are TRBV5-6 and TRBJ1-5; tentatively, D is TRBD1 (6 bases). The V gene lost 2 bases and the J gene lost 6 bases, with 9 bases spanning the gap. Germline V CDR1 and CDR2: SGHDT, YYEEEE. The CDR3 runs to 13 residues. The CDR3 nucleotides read TGTGCCAGCAGCTTCACAGGGAGTCAGCCCCAGCATTTT. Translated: CASSFTGSQPQHF.

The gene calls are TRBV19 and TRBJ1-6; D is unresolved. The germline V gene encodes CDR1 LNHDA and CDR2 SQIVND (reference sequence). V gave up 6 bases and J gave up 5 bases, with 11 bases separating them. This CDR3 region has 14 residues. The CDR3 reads CASRRELNNSPLHF. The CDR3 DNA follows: TGTGCCAGTAGGAGGGAATTAAATAATTCACCCCTCCACTTT.

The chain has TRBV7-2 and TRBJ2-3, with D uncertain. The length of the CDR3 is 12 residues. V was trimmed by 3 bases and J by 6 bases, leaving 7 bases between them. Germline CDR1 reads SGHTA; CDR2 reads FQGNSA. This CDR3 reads CASSFLVDTQYF. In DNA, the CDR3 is TGTGCCAGCAGCTTTTTAGTGGATACGCAGTATTTT. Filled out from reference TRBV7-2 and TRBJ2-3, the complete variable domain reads GAGVSQSPSNKVTEKGKDVELRCDPISGHTALYWYRQSLGQGLEFLIYFQGNSAPDKSGLPSDRFSAERTGGSVSTLTIQRTQQEDSAVYLCASSFLVDTQYFGPGTRLTVL.

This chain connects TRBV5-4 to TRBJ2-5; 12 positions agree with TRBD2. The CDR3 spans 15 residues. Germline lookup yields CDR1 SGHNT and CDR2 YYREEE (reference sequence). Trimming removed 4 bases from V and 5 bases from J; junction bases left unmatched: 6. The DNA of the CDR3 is TGTGCCAGCAGCATAGGACTAGCGGGACCGGAGACCCAGTACTTC. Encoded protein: CASSIGLAGPETQYF. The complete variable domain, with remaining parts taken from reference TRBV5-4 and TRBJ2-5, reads ETGVTQSPTHLIKTRGQQVTLRCSSQSGHNTVSWYQQALGQGPQFIFQYYREEENGRGNFPPRFSGLQFPNYSSELNVNALELDDSALYLCASSIGLAGPETQYFGPGTRLLVL.

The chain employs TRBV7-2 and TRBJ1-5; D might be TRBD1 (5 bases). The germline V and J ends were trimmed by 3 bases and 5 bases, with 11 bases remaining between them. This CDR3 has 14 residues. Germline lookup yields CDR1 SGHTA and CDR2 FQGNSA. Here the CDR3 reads CASSFSGGDQPQHF. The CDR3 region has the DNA TGTGCCAGCAGCTTCTCGGGGGGGGATCAGCCCCAGCATTTT.

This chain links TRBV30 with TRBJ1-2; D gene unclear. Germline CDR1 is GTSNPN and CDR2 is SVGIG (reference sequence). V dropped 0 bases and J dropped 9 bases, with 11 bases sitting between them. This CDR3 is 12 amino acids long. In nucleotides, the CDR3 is TGTGCCTGGAGTGTATCGGGGTGGCGCTACACCTTC. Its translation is CAWSVSGWRYTF.

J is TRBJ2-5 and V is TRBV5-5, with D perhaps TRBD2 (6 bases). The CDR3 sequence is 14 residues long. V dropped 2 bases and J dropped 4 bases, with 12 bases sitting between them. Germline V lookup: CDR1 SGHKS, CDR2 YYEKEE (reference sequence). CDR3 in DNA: TGTGCCAGCAGCTTATGGGCTAGCGCAGAGACCCAGTACTTC. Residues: CASSLWASAETQYF.

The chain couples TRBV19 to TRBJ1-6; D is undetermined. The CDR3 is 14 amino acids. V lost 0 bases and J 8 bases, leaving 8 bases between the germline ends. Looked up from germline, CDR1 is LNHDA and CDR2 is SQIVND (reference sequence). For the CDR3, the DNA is TGTGCCAGTAGTATAGAGGCGGGCGATTCACCCCTCCACTTT. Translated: CASSIEAGDSPLHF.

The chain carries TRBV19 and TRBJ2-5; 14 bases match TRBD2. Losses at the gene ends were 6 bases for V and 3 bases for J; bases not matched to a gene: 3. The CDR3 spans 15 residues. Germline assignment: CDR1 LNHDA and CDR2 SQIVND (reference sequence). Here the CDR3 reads CASRRGLAGEETQYF. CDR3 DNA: TGTGCCAGTAGAAGGGGACTAGCGGGGGAAGAGACCCAGTACTTC.

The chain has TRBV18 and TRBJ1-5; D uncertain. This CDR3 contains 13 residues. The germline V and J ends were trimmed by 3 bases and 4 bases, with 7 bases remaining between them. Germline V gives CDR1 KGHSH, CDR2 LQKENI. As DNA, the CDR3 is TGTGCCAGCTCACCGGCAGGTAATCAGCCCCAGCATTTT. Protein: CASSPAGNQPQHF.

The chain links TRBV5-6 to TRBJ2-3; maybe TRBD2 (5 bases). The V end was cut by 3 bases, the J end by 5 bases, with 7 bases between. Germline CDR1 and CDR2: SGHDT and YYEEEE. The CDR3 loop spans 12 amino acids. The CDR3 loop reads CASSSGLDTQYF. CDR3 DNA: TGTGCCAGCAGCTCCGGACTAGATACGCAGTATTTT.